What follows describes a single TCR beta chain. Its antigen has not been determined. Base qualities are not recorded, but no much larger clone differs from it by a single base. The data stem from a study of blood T cells in healthy people across ages (dated by TCRdb to 2015 to 2017). Study-wide context: In model experiments, roughly one uniquely barcoded TCR beta cDNA molecule per two T cells was captured by template switching. Using deep sequencing normalized with unique cDNA molecular identifiers, the study measured how TCR beta repertoire diversity changes with age. The study analyzed two additional independent replicas of 1 million unique cDNA reads from the same blood draw for two donors, one aged 18 to 29 and one aged 80 or older. The donors were divided into four age groups: young (average approximately 17 years), middle-aged (approximately 42), aged (around 67) and long-lived (roughly 86). The investigation overall reported the following: Total diversity estimates from one million sequenced T cells were considered lower bounds and underestimates. Compared with the aged group, the long-lived group had more naive CD4+ T cells, fewer expanded clones and increased TCR diversity, suggesting age selection. A strong correlation was found between observed TCR beta diversity and the percentage of naive T cells measured by flow cytometry. Since profiling was done on bulk unsorted PBMCs, naive and antigen-experienced compartments could not be conclusively compared. The CMV infection status of donors was not known, potentially confounding age-related changes in expanded clonotypes. Observed TCR beta diversity per million T cells fell roughly linearly with age, and a significant reduction was already apparent by age around 39.

The donors were roughly 38 Caucasian individuals from Russia, aged roughly 6 to 100 years, who were systemically healthy. Around 10 milliliters of peripheral blood were collected from each donor into EDTA-treated Vacutainer tubes. Ficoll-Paque density-gradient centrifugation was used to isolate PBMCs, with at least 6 million per sample. Trizol reagent was used to extract total RNA from PBMCs, with at least 5.5 micrograms per sample. For every donor, flow cytometry on a PBMC aliquot measured the percentage of naive CD45RAhigh/CD27high T cells. The protocol used for the library was 5' RACE. Data came from an Illumina HiSeq 2500. A second PCR of about 6 to 11 cycles was performed with a sample-barcoded 5' primer and a J-beta primer mix. A template-switch 5' adaptor carrying 12 random nucleotides introduced a unique molecular identifier onto each TCR beta cDNA molecule. Each sample yielded at least 2.5 million CDR3-containing paired-end reads. All of the RNA was converted into first-strand cDNA using the Mint cDNA synthesis kit, with a TRBC-specific oligonucleotide serving as the primer. After uracil-DNA glycosylase treatment, a first 18-cycle PCR used universal primers M1SS and BC2_uni_R on all cDNA. As for the original processing: Each sample was normalized by randomly selecting 1 million high-quality reads, each carrying a distinct molecular identifier. Reads with shared molecular identifiers were discarded instead of being binned into consensus sequences. MiTCR, run with a Q25 quality threshold and the strictest error-elimination algorithm, handled CDR3 identification, clonotype clustering and error correction. Lower-bound total TCR beta diversity was estimated with a nonparametric unseen species model using Euler transformation. In-frame beta chains were kept once TCRdb had trimmed the public reads at Q25 with fastp and called clones with MiXCR. When rows share a CDR3 protein, they turn into one entry using the most common DNA and genes. None of the V and J calls come from the authors' own analysis; TCRdb made them. This sample has around 1,000,000 distinct CDR3 sequences in its table, and 25% of those were observed once. The top ten clones comprise approximately 0.7% of the sample.

From the cysteine through the phenylalanine, the CDR3 covers 15 amino acids. Only CDR3 DNA remains: 45 bases, in frame from the first base. CDR1 is given as SGHKS and CDR2 as YYEKEE, both from the germline V gene (reference sequence). Cut back by 2 bases and 6 bases, the V and J ends lie 12 bases apart. These data were also reused for a study on T cells of mothers and their children. From that second study: Nine systemically healthy Caucasian individuals served as donors, namely three mothers together with their six children. cDNA synthesis consumed the entire amount of extracted RNA, loaded at approximately 1.6 ug RNA in each 15 ul reaction. In the second PCR, the M1S primer introduced both the sample barcodes and 2-4 random nucleotides. Over 9 million TCR beta CDR3 reads came from each mother, compared with roughly 2.8 million reads from each child. In both related and unrelated pairs, thymic selection shapes the output of TCR recombination in a similar way, with inherited differences having only a minor effect. Normalized repertoire overlap in related mother-child pairs was always slightly higher than in unrelated mother-child pairs, but the difference was never significant. No persistent microchimeric T cell clones were detected, at a sensitivity of around 97 clones per million clonotypes. In the study, deep NGS was used to compare the TCR beta repertoires of mothers and children, and features distinguishing related mother-child pairs from unrelated individuals were sought. On average, the children were roughly 10 +/- 4 years old, while the mothers were about 40 +/- 4 years old. After adapter ligation was performed with NEBNext reagents, the libraries were sequenced on an Illumina HiSeq 2000 with 100+100 nt paired-end reads. To prevent cross-contamination, the mother and child libraries were prepared one month apart and sequenced in separate runs. Each donor had between roughly 450,000 and 2,100,000 distinct TCR beta clonotypes identified. Naive TCR beta clonotypes were estimated from low-frequency clonotypes matched to each donor's FACS-determined naive share, without sorting.

The sample consisted of blood. The sequence was obtained from a girl under 10 years old in good health. Rearrangement joined TRBV5-5 to TRBJ1-6, with an unclear D gene assignment. The nucleotide sequence reads TGTGCCAGCAGCTTTTCGGGTCGCTCTAATTCACCCCTCCACTTT. Its protein is CASSFSGRSNSPLHF.